Sequencing of this TCR beta chain was carried out in a study of blood T cell repertoires in COVID-19. Study background: Samples representing acute and convalescent COVID-19 were sourced from the United States, Italy and Spain. Sample material is recorded as cDNA or gDNA derived from T cells, B-cell-depleted T cells, or PBMCs.

In germline, CDR1 is LNHDA, CDR2 SQIVND (reference sequence). Trimming removed 7 bases from V and 4 bases from J; junction bases left unmatched: 10. CDR3 length: 17 residues. Authors' methods: The assay estimated nucleated cells by amplifying reference gene primers. Repertoires were generated with immunoSEQ multiplex PCR, while TCRdb's copy carries only in-frame clones and drops some. V and J calls and clone size come straight from that table; D and trimming were deduced from the DNA. The sample yields some 46,000 clones, 88% seen once. The specimen was peripheral blood. V is TRBV19 and J is TRBJ2-2, with 12 positions matching TRBD2. The receptor's source is a man in his fifties with acute or convalescent COVID-19. The CDR3 DNA reads TGTGCCAGTACTAAATCACTAGCGGGGGGTGTCACCGGGGAGCTGTTTTTT. This encodes CASTKSLAGGVTGELFF.